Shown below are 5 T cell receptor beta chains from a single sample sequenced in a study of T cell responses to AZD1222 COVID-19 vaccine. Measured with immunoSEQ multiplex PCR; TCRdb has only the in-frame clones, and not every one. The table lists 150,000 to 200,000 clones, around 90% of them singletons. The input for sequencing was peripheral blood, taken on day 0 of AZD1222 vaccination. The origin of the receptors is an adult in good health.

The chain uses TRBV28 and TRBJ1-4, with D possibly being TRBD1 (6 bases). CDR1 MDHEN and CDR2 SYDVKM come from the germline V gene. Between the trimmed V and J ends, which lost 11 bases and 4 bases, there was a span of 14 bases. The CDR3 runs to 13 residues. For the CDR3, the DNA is TGTGCCGGAGGGGGGCGGAGTAATGAAAAACTGTTTTTT. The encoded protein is CAGGGRSNEKLFF.

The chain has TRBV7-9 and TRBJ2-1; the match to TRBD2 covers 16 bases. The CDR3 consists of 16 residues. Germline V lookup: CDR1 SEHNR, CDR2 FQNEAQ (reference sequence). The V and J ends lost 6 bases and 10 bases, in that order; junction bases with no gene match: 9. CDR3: CASSSGTSGRAREQFF. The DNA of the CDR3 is TGTGCCAGCAGTTCAGGGACTAGCGGGAGGGCCCGGGAGCAGTTCTTC. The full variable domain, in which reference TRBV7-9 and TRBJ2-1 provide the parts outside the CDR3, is DTGVSQNPRHKITKRGQNVTFRCDPISEHNRLYWYRQTLGQGPEFLTYFQNEAQLEKSRLLSDRFSAERPKGSFSTLEIQRTEQGDSAMYLCASSSGTSGRAREQFFGPGTRLTVL.

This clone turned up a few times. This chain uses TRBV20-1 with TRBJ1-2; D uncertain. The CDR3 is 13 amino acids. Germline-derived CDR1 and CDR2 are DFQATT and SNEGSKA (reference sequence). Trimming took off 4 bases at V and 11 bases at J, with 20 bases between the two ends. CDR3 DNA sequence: TGCAGTGCTATTGACCCGTCGGCTATGCGGTACACCTTC. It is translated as CSAIDPSAMRYTF.

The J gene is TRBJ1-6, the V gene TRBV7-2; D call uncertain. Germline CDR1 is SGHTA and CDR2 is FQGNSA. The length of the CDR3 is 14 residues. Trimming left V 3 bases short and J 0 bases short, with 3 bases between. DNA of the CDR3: TGTGCCAGCAGCTTGGGCTCCTATAATTCACCCCTCCACTTT. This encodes CASSLGSYNSPLHF.

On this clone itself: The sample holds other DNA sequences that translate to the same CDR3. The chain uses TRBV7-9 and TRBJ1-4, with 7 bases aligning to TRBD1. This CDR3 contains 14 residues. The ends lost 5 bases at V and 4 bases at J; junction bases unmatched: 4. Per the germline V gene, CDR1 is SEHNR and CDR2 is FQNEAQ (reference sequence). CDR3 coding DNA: TGTGCCAGCAGCCCGGGACAGAGTAATGAAAAACTGTTTTTT. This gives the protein CASSPGQSNEKLFF.